The T cell receptor beta chain described here comes from a study of identical twins (dated by TCRdb to between 2015 and 2016). Regarding the complete study: The study deep-sequenced TCR alpha and beta repertoires from monozygotic twins, unrelated adults of various ages and cord blood to test whether fetal clonotypes persist. To rule out contamination, the twin experiments were replicated at different times with different library preparation protocols.

There are 15 amino acids in the CDR3, from cysteine to phenylalanine inclusive. The DNA shown is the 45-base CDR3, in frame from base 1. CDR1 is given as MDHEN and CDR2 as SYDVKM, both from the germline V gene. Trimmed from V: 6 bases; trimmed from J: 0 bases; junction bases lacking a gene match: 8. In this sample, this clonotype turned up a few times. What antigen it recognizes has not been identified. Base qualities are missing; no much larger clone stands one base away. The library was prepared using 5' RACE. Sequencing relied on an Illumina HiSeq 2000. A universal primer binding site was added through template switching, and the final cDNA carried a unique molecular identifier so that TCR cDNA molecules could be counted accurately. First-strand cDNA for TCR alpha and beta chains was synthesized from specific primers in the conserved constant-segment region. To control for contamination, every cDNA library was double barcoded, receiving both a SMART-Mk sample barcode and Illumina barcodes. Two successive PCR steps introduced TruSeq adapter sequences along with Illumina sample barcodes. The TCR alpha and beta cDNA libraries were sequenced on the Illumina HiSeq platform using custom primers. Per the authors' processing: MiGEC processed the raw reads to extract unique molecular identifiers, while MiXCR was used to determine the CDR3 positions. Recombination models were inferred per individual with the repgenHMM and IGoR tools using an EM algorithm. The tcR package in R was used for shared clonotype analysis, with sharing normalized by the product of cloneset sizes. To study raw recombination free of thymic and clonal selection effects, out-of-frame nonproductive sequences were analyzed. TCRdb trimmed the raw reads at Q25, called clones with MiXCR and kept productive beta chains. Each CDR3 protein appears once, grouped with its most common genes and DNA. The V and J calls reflect TCRdb's pipeline rather than the authors' work. In this sample the table shows 700,000 to 950,000 distinct CDR3 sequences, 9% to 15% of which occur a single time. Together, the top ten hold around 1.5% of the sample.

Points the paper makes about the study in general: Because the same donors could not be followed over many years, the conclusions depended on cross-sectional statistical analysis. Abundant cord blood beta clonotypes carried fewer insertions; young adult naive repertoires showed a weaker similar trend, while memory repertoires showed none. The excess sharing between twins in beta out-of-frame sequences was weaker because fewer shared sequences reduced the signal-to-noise ratio. Invariant T cells such as MAIT and iNKT could partly confound zero-insertion analyses, though diverse VJ usage argued against this for most clonotypes. In monozygotic twins, recombination models systematically underestimated out-of-frame TCR alpha sharing, but the models matched the sharing seen between unrelated individuals. Compared with coincidental sharing between unrelated individuals, out-of-frame TCR alpha sequences shared between twins had an excess of sequences with low generation probability.

All donors were healthy Caucasians. Three pairs of female monozygotic twins, all aged 18 to 29 years, made up the twin cohort. Peripheral blood mononuclear cells were the source from which RNA for the TCR libraries was isolated. These same data were also listed under a study on yellow fever vaccine responses in identical twins. According to the second study: The T cell response to vaccination in identical twins was reported by the authors to appear partly convergent and partly personalized. In identical twins, the study followed T cell clones that responded to the vaccine with precision.

The sample taken for sequencing was PBMCs. The receptor chain draws on TRBV28 and TRBJ2-7, with 7 bases matching TRBD2. The receptor was isolated from a woman between 18 and 30 years old in good health. This receptor has the CDR3 CASRPTLAYSYEQYF. The DNA sequence reads TGTGCCAGCAGACCCACACTAGCGTACTCCTACGAGCAGTACTTC. The variable domain in full, with residues beyond the CDR3 obtained from the reference TRBV28 and TRBJ2-7 genes, is DVKVTQSSRYLVKRTGEKVFLECVQDMDHENMFWYRQDPGLGLRLIYFSYDVKMKEKGDIPEGYSVSREKKERFSLILESASTNQTSMYLCASRPTLAYSYEQYFGPGTRLTVT.